What follows describes a single T cell receptor beta chain. The specificity of this receptor is unknown. Base qualities were left out, and no much larger clone turns up one base away. The CDR3 regions of human TCRbeta chains were analyzed by immunosequencing. In the paper's pipeline: TCRs in the repertoires were matched against a reference library of SARS-CoV-2-specific TCRs that had been generated with the MIRA antigen-specificity platform. Breadth was defined as the fraction of unique TCRs that were SARS-CoV-2-associated, and depth was defined as the fraction of total T cells that were SARS-CoV-2-associated. Using the MIRA data, every spike-specific TCR was mapped to the spike region that the TCR reacted to and assigned to either a CD4 or a CD8 class. Log10-transformed breadth and depth values were compared by one-way ANOVA with Sidak's multiple comparisons tests. The table comes from immuneACCESS by way of TCRdb, which keeps in-frame sequences with V and J called. Part of the clones is missing from these tables; in studies checked, under half for an unresolved V gene and the rest for unknown reasons. V, J and clone size are those of that table, while D and trimming were read from the DNA. The sample records roughly 90,000 clones, approximately 90% of which are singletons. In total, the top ten clones hold roughly 5.2% of the sample.

The sample belongs to a study of T cell responses to AZD1222 COVID-19 vaccine (dated by TCRdb to about 2021). The study in broad terms: A total of under 250 trial participants underwent TCR sequencing, of whom around 210 had received two doses of AZD1222 and 26 had received two doses of the MenACWY control vaccine. Trial participants were enrolled into age subgroups of 18-55, 56-69 and 70-plus years, which contained about 150, 27 and 61 TCR-sequenced participants, respectively.

On the study overall, not on this receptor specifically: Vaccine-associated CD4 TCRs spanned the whole spike protein, with dominant responses in regions 160-218 and 743-854. Reportedly, close to half of the unique spike-specific TCRs recognized epitopes lying outside the regions that are mutated in the B.1.351 and B.1.1.7 variants. In the small 56-69-year group, the increase in depth fell short of significance, most likely because of low power. Only six or seven AZD1222 recipients were SARS-CoV-2 seropositive at baseline, limiting conclusions about previously exposed vaccinees. Participants were mostly white British and included more females than males, and it was suggested by the authors that clonal diversity may have been underestimated. Because no day 14 peak-response samples were available, the repertoires could be characterized only after the peak T cell response. Spike-specific TCR breadth and depth rose significantly after two AZD1222 doses compared with day 0 and with MenACWY recipients.

Compared with germline, V lacks 0 bases and J lacks 1 base; bases without a gene match: 6. The CDR3 runs 17 residues from the cysteine to the phenylalanine. The kept DNA is CDR3 alone, 51 bases in frame from the first base. The germline V gene provides CDR1 LGHNA and CDR2 YSLEER. This specimen's time point label, interpreted: about 28 days (+/-7) after the second vaccine dose. Because spike-specific TCR depth and breadth did not differ between the two schedules, AZD1222 recipients who got a second dose at roughly 4 weeks were pooled with those who got a second dose at roughly 12 weeks. The vaccinee samples were drawn from two UK trials, COV001 and COV002, one of which was a single-blind randomized controlled phase 2/3 trial testing AZD1222 (ChAdOx1 nCoV-19) in healthy adults. Trial participant PBMC samples were collected at day 0 and day 28 after the second dose for TCRbeta chain sequencing.

This chain is built from TRBV4-3 and TRBJ2-7, with 10 junctional bases fitting TRBD1. This TCR was recovered from an adult who received the AZD1222 COVID-19 vaccine. Material: peripheral blood, obtained 28 days after the second AZD1222 dose. The sequenced DNA: TGCGCCAGCAGCCAAGACCCGGACAGGGGGGTTTCCTACGAGCAGTACTTC. Its product reads: CASSQDPDRGVSYEQYF.